Here is one T cell receptor beta chain with its context. This specimen belongs to a study of shared clonotypes between healthy human individuals. Germline V lookup: CDR1 MGHDK, CDR2 SYGVNS. With 5 bases clipped from V and 0 bases from J, the junction kept 6 bases outside the gene matches. This CDR3 comprises 15 residues. Data came from immunoSEQ multiplex PCR; TCRdb stores just in-frame clones and leaves some out. The profile shows some 680,000 clones, 55% to 85% of them singletons. Sequencing was carried out using memory CD4+ T cells sorted from blood. Noted subset: CD45RA-negative fraction. This TCR was sampled from a woman under 40 in good health. The gene calls are TRBV25-1 and TRBJ2-7; 8 nucleotides agree with TRBD2. CDR3 residues: CASSKISGSSYEQYF. The CDR3 DNA sequence: TGTGCCAGCAGTAAGATCAGCGGGAGCTCCTACGAGCAGTACTTC.